A selection of T cell receptor beta chains follows, all from one sample in a study of cytomegalovirus exposure and HLA in healthy donors. Assay used: immunoSEQ multiplex PCR; TCRdb lists only in-frame clones, some missing. The sample holds roughly 100,000 clones, 76% seen once. The sample was PBMCs. The receptors stem from a man between 35 and 55 years old in good health and CMV-seropositive. The CDR3 runs from the conserved cysteine through the conserved F or W. D genes are given only for firm matches. Clone size is not always given. Where it is, it says once, few, many or a class for expanded clones.

V gene	D gene	CDR3 length	clone size	J gene	CDR3 DNA	CDR3 protein
TRBV15	TRBD1	15	-	TRBJ1-6	TGTGCCACCAGCGTCAGGACAGGGGATAATTCACCCCTCCACTTT	CATSVRTGDNSPLHF
TRBV4-1	-	15	once	TRBJ2-3	TGCGCCAGCAGCCACCGAGCGGACTACACAGATACGCAGTATTTT	CASSHRADYTDTQYF
TRBV27	-	13	-	TRBJ2-3	TGTGCCAGCAGTTTATTGGGCGCAGGTACGCAGTATTTT	CASSLLGAGTQYF
TRBV6-5	-	15	-	TRBJ1-1	TGTGCCAGCAGTTACTCTTACAGCATGAACACTGAAGCTTTCTTT	CASSYSYSMNTEAFF
TRBV7-9	-	13	-	TRBJ1-2	TGTTCCAGCAGCCCTACAGGCCTCTATGGCTACACCTTC	CSSSPTGLYGYTF
TRBV29-1	TRBD2	16	-	TRBJ2-3	TGCAGCGTTTCAGGGCCGGAGCGGGGAAGCACAGATACGCAGTATTTT	CSVSGPERGSTDTQYF
TRBV6-5	TRBD1	14	few	TRBJ1-2	TGTGCCAGCAGTTACGGGACAGGCCTCGGGGGCTACACCTTC	CASSYGTGLGGYTF
TRBV7-9	-	13	-	TRBJ2-7	TGTGCCAGCAGCTTCAGACAGAATTACGAGCAGTACTTC	CASSFRQNYEQYF
TRBV5-6	-	13	-	TRBJ2-7	TGTGCCAGCAGCTTCGACAGATCCTACGAGCAGTACTTC	CASSFDRSYEQYF
TRBV7-2	TRBD2	16	-	TRBJ2-7	TGTGCCAGCAGCCTAGGTGGAGCGGGGGGGCTCTACGAGCAGTACTTC	CASSLGGAGGLYEQYF
TRBV15	-	17	-	TRBJ1-1	TGTGCCACCAGCAGAGGCCCCCCACGGGGGATGAACACTGAAGCTTTCTTT	CATSRGPPRGMNTEAFF
TRBV19	TRBD1	15	-	TRBJ1-4	TGTGCCAGTAGCTATACACAGGGGGCAAATGAAAAACTGTTTTTT	CASSYTQGANEKLFF
TRBV5-5	TRBD1	15	-	TRBJ1-1	TGTGCCAGCAGCTTGGGAGCAGGGGGCGCGACTGAAGCTTTCTTT	CASSLGAGGATEAFF
TRBV18	-	12	-	TRBJ2-7	TGTGCCAGCTCACCAACATCCTACGAGCAGTACTTC	CASSPTSYEQYF
TRBV10-3	-	13	-	TRBJ1-2	TGTGCCATCAGCTTGGACAGCGTGTATGGCTACACCTTC	CAISLDSVYGYTF
TRBV6-6	-	14	-	TRBJ2-7	TGTGCCAGCAGTTACTCGATAGGGACTGGCGAGCAGTACTTC	CASSYSIGTGEQYF
TRBV15	TRBD2	15	-	TRBJ2-7	TGTGCCACCAGCGCTGGGACTAGCGGGAAGTACGAGCAGTACTTC	CATSAGTSGKYEQYF
TRBV9	-	15	-	TRBJ2-1	TGTGCCAGCAGCGGCAGGGCTGGGGAATTCGATGAGCAGTTCTTC	CASSGRAGEFDEQFF
TRBV9	TRBD2	16	-	TRBJ2-1	TGTGCCAGCAGCGGGGGACTAGCGGGATACAACAATGAGCAGTTCTTC	CASSGGLAGYNNEQFF
TRBV4-3	TRBD2	19	-	TRBJ2-1	TGCGCCAGCAGCCAAGTTTGGGGCGCGGGGGGCCTTAATTACAATGAGCAGTTCTTC	CASSQVWGAGGLNYNEQFF
TRBV7-9	TRBD2	16	-	TRBJ2-3	TGTGCCAGCAGCTCCCATCCGACTAGCGGTACAGATACGCAGTATTTT	CASSSHPTSGTDTQYF
TRBV10-3	-	15	-	TRBJ2-7	TGTGCCATCAGCCCGACTGGTAAATCTTCCTACGAGCAGTACTTC	CAISPTGKSSYEQYF
TRBV7-2	-	20	-	TRBJ2-7	TGTGCCAGCAGCTTAGCGCCGGGGAGAGGTTTCTCCCCCCTCAACTACGAGCAGTACTTC	CASSLAPGRGFSPLNYEQYF
TRBV6-6	TRBD1	14	-	TRBJ2-7	TGTGCCAGCAGTCGGACAGGGGGCACCTACGAGCAGTACTTC	CASSRTGGTYEQYF
TRBV27	-	15	few	TRBJ2-7	TGTGCCAGCAGTTCCATCCTCCGGAGCTCCTACGAGCAGTACTTC	CASSSILRSSYEQYF
TRBV28	-	13	-	TRBJ2-5	TGTGCCAGCAGTTTGGTCCTACCAGGGACCCAGTACTTC	CASSLVLPGTQYF
TRBV12-5	TRBD2	20	-	TRBJ2-2	TGTGCTAGTGGTTTCACCCTGGGACTAGGGGGATTCTCAAACACCGGGGAGCTGTTTTTT	CASGFTLGLGGFSNTGELFF
TRBV20-1	-	11	-	TRBJ2-1	TGCAGTGCGGGGCTGGGCAATGAGCAGTTCTTC	CSAGLGNEQFF
TRBV6-4	TRBD1	16	-	TRBJ1-5	TGTGCCAGCAGTGAGGGTGCAGGGACAGGTCACCAGCCCCAGCATTTT	CASSEGAGTGHQPQHF
TRBV28	TRBD1	16	-	TRBJ2-7	TGTGCCAGCAGTTTAAGGACAGGGGGCTTTTCCTACGAGCAGTACTTC	CASSLRTGGFSYEQYF
TRBV19	-	15	-	TRBJ2-2	TGTGCCAGTAGTACCCGAGGGACACAAGTGGGGGAGCTGTTTTTT	CASSTRGTQVGELFF